These 18 T cell receptor beta chains were all obtained from the same sample, sequenced in a study of sequential checkpoint blockade in melanoma. Indicated treatment: randomized to nivolumab then ipilimumab (arm A) or the reverse (arm B). Data came from immunoSEQ multiplex PCR; TCRdb stores just in-frame clones and leaves some out. The sample lists 25,000 to 30,000 clones, 75% to 80% seen once, with more than 20% in the top ten. The specimen comprised CD8+ T cells sorted from blood (inferred from file names), sampled from a patient given nivolumab and ipilimumab in sequence. These receptors all stem from a human donor with melanoma.

The chain employs TRBV7-2 and TRBJ2-3; TRBD2 matches at 8 bases. The V gene's germline CDR1 is SGHTA and CDR2 FQGNSA. CDR3 length equals 18 residues. V shed 3 bases and J 1 base; nucleotides not matched to a gene: 12. The chain's CDR3 is CASSFAGTRLRGTDTQYF. The DNA for the CDR3 is TGTGCCAGCAGCTTCGCCGGGACTAGGTTACGGGGCACAGATACGCAGTATTTT.

The CDR3 is CASSSGTNNEQFF. In DNA form, the CDR3 reads TGTGCCAGCAGTTCCGGGACAAACAATGAGCAGTTCTTC. This chain joins TRBV2 and TRBJ2-1, with D possibly TRBD1 on 6 matching bases. The CDR3 consists of 13 residues. Trimming pared 5 bases from V and 5 bases from J, leaving 10 bases between. Looked up from germline, CDR1 is SNHLY and CDR2 is FYNNEI.

As regards this clone: The same CDR3 arises from other DNA sequences in this sample as well. The chain uses TRBV29-1 and TRBJ2-1; TRBD2 matches at 8 bases. The CDR3 has 14 residues. Germline V gene data show CDR1 as SQVTM and CDR2 as ANQGSEA. The junction had 6 bases not matched to a gene; V was cut back by 6 bases and J by 2 bases. CDR3 residues: CSVVTSGTYNEQFF. The CDR3 DNA follows: TGCAGCGTCGTAACTAGCGGAACCTACAATGAGCAGTTCTTC.

This clone turned up a few times. CDR3 bases: TGTGCCAGCACCCCCCAGGGACAGGGCTACGAGCAGTACTTC. Its protein product is CASTPQGQGYEQYF. The chain couples TRBV9 to TRBJ2-7; TRBD1 agrees at 9 bases. This CDR3 contains 14 residues. Germline V CDR1 and CDR2: SGDLS, YYNGEE. J was trimmed by 3 bases and V by 6 bases; bases with no gene match: 7.

The V gene is TRBV28, the J gene TRBJ1-2, with TRBD1 identical over 9 bases. J was trimmed by 1 base and V by 4 bases; bases with no gene match: 10. The CDR3 runs to 17 residues. Per the germline V gene, CDR1 is MDHEN and CDR2 is SYDVKM. CDR3 DNA sequence: TGTGCCAGCAGTTCTTTCCTCGGGACAGGGAATAACTATGGCTACACCTTC. Amino acids: CASSSFLGTGNNYGYTF.

The CDR3 loop is CASSPHADTSYEQYF. In nucleotides, the CDR3 is TGCGCCAGCAGCCCGCACGCTGACACCTCCTACGAGCAGTACTTC. This rearrangement joins TRBV5-1 to TRBJ2-7; D gene ambiguous. The germline V and J ends were trimmed by 4 bases and 0 bases, with 14 bases remaining between them. Germline V lookup: CDR1 SGHRS, CDR2 YFSETQ. The CDR3 consists of 15 residues.

This clone was seen once. This sequence joins TRBV9 and TRBJ2-3, with 11 nucleotides matching TRBD2. The germline V gene has CDR1 SGDLS and CDR2 YYNGEE. The V segment lost 3 bases and the J segment 3 bases; nucleotides outside the gene matches: 3. The CDR3 has 15 residues. The CDR3 DNA sequence: TGTGCCAGCAGCGATAGACTAGCGGGAACAGATACGCAGTATTTT. Encoded protein: CASSDRLAGTDTQYF.

The rearrangement links TRBV27 to TRBJ1-2; possibly TRBD1 for D (5 bases). The CDR3 totals 17 residues. Germline values: CDR1 MNHEY, CDR2 SMNVEV (reference sequence). V lost 0 bases, J lost 4 bases, and 18 bases lay in between. CDR3 region: CASSLSPGYQGSYGYTF. CDR3 in DNA: TGTGCCAGCAGTTTATCGCCAGGATATCAGGGCTCCTATGGCTACACCTTC.

The chain links TRBV21-1 to TRBJ2-7; the table's TRBD1 call for D was not verified on the DNA. TRBV21-1 is deemed a pseudogene. The CDR3 is 13 residues long. DNA for the CDR3: TGTGCCAGCAGCCCCGACATACCCTACGAGCAGTACTTC. This sequence encodes CASSPDIPYEQYF.

The rearrangement joins TRBV6-1 to TRBJ2-7, with a tentative D call TRBD2 (6 bases). CDR3 length: 12 residues. V was clipped by 1 base and J by 12 bases, with 13 bases between them. Per germline, CDR1 MNHNS and CDR2 SASEGT. DNA for the CDR3: TGTGCCAGCAGTGAAGGTGCGGGGCACAGGTACTTC. It translates to CASSEGAGHRYF.

This clone was counted a few times. Given a far larger clone just one base away, this is likely a sequencing read error. The sample carries other DNA sequences with the same CDR3. The chain combines TRBV4-1 with TRBJ1-2; 10 nucleotides match TRBD1. The V and J ends lost 0 bases and 4 bases, in that order; junction bases with no gene match: 5. This CDR3 spans 16 amino acids. Germline V lookup: CDR1 MGHRA, CDR2 YSYEKL. CDR3 nucleotides: TGCGCCAGCAGCCAAGATCCGGGACAGGGGATCTATGGCTACACCTTC. It yields the protein CASSQDPGQGIYGYTF.

This clone was found a few times. The J gene is TRBJ2-1, the V gene TRBV29-1; D perhaps matches TRBD2 (6 bases). Per germline, CDR1 SQVTM and CDR2 ANQGSEA. V lost 6 bases, J lost 7 bases, and 10 bases lay in between. The CDR3 is 11 amino acids. The CDR3 sequence: CSVPGGNEQFF. CDR3 bases: TGCAGCGTCCCCGGAGGGAATGAGCAGTTCTTC.

The chain uses TRBV9 and TRBJ2-5; 7 nucleotides line up with TRBD1. The CDR3 consists of 14 residues. With V trimmed by 4 bases and J by 5 bases, 8 bases remained unmatched. Germline V gene sequence: CDR1 SGDLS, CDR2 YYNGEE. CDR3 sequence reads: CASSYGQVDETQYF. The CDR3 DNA sequence: TGTGCCAGCAGCTATGGACAGGTTGACGAGACCCAGTACTTC. Full variable domain (remainder filled in from reference TRBV9 and TRBJ2-5): DSGVTQTPKHLITATGQRVTLRCSPRSGDLSVYWYQQSLDQGLQFLIQYYNGEERAKGNILERFSAQQFPDLHSELNLSSLELGDSALYFCASSYGQVDETQYFGPGTRLLVL.

This chain links TRBV27 with TRBJ2-7; 13 positions match TRBD2. Germline CDR1 and CDR2: MNHEY and SMNVEV (reference sequence). The junction had 12 bases not matched to a gene; V was cut back by 7 bases and J by 6 bases. The CDR3 runs to 16 residues. The CDR3 loop reads CASTTWTSGRRGEQYF. Here the CDR3 DNA reads TGTGCCAGCACCACCTGGACTAGCGGGAGAAGGGGCGAGCAGTACTTC.

This clone has only one observation. This chain uses TRBV2 with TRBJ2-1, with 11 bases aligning to TRBD2. CDR3 length: 18 residues. The V segment lost 0 bases and the J segment 0 bases; nucleotides outside the gene matches: 4. Per germline, CDR1 SNHLY and CDR2 FYNNEI. The CDR3 spells CASSEATGTSGSYNEQFF. Here the CDR3 DNA reads TGTGCCAGCAGTGAAGCGACCGGGACTAGCGGCTCCTACAATGAGCAGTTCTTC.

The genes are TRBV27 and TRBJ2-1; TRBD2 matches at 9 bases. This CDR3 spans 15 amino acids. V shed 3 bases and J 5 bases; nucleotides not matched to a gene: 5. Germline-derived CDR1 and CDR2 are MNHEY and SMNVEV (reference sequence). The CDR3 here is CASSFTLAGNNEQFF. CDR3 sequence (DNA): TGTGCCAGCAGTTTTACACTAGCGGGCAACAATGAGCAGTTCTTC.

V usage is TRBV4-3 and J usage is TRBJ2-7; 10 bases are shared with TRBD1. Germline V gene lookup returns CDR1 LGHNA and CDR2 YSLEER. This CDR3 is built from 16 residues. The ends lost 1 base at V and 6 bases at J; junction bases unmatched: 9. The CDR3 here is CASSQGFDRGLGEQYF. The CDR3, as DNA: TGCGCCAGCAGCCAAGGGTTCGACAGGGGGCTTGGCGAGCAGTACTTC.

This chain joins TRBV6-5 and TRBJ2-1; the match to TRBD2 covers 11 bases. J was trimmed by 9 bases and V by 7 bases; bases with no gene match: 8. CDR3 length equals 14 residues. Germline V gene data show CDR1 as MNHEY and CDR2 as SVGAGI. The CDR3 reads CASTISGGAGEQFF. The CDR3 region has the DNA TGTGCCAGCACGATTAGCGGGGGGGCCGGTGAGCAGTTCTTC.